The T cell receptor beta chain under discussion was sequenced for a study of shared clonotypes between healthy human individuals. The overall study: In total, the donors were a couple of women and a few men aged 18 to 49. Plates per donor: three CD4 naive, three CD4 memory, two CD8 naive, one CD8 memory.

The V and J ends lost 4 bases and 3 bases, in that order; junction bases with no gene match: 4. Germline values: CDR1 KGHSH, CDR2 LQKENI. This CDR3 region has 14 residues. In the source study's methods: Sequence data from immunoSEQ were junction-only and lacked quality scores; consequently, filtering differed. Clones were sequenced by immunoSEQ multiplex PCR, and TCRdb holds only the in-frame ones, with some missing. V, J and clone size were drawn from that table, and D and trimming were deduced from the DNA. This sample has about 2 million clones, with 90% to 95% found just once. Sequencing input: naive CD4+ T cells sorted from blood. Subset meaning: CD45RA+ positively selected. The TCR was taken from a man between 18 and 35 years old in good health. V is TRBV18 and J is TRBJ1-1; 8 positions match TRBD1. The CDR3 loop is CASSLKQGDTEAFF. In DNA form, the CDR3 reads TGTGCCAGCTCACTAAAACAGGGGGACACTGAAGCTTTCTTT. Filled out from reference TRBV18 and TRBJ1-1, the complete variable domain reads NAGVMQNPRHLVRRRGQEARLRCSPMKGHSHVYWYRQLPEEGLKFMVYLQKENIIDESGMPKERFSAEFPKEGPSILRIQQVVRGDSAAYFCASSLKQGDTEAFFGQGTRLTVV.